This TCR beta chain was captured in a study of blood T cell repertoires in COVID-19. Assay: immunoSEQ multiplex PCR; the TCRdb copy retains only in-frame clones and omits some. The sample lists approximately 500,000 clones, roughly 89% occurring once. V was shortened by 3 bases and J by 5 bases, with 8 bases between the two germline ends. The CDR3 has 12 amino acids. Per the germline V gene, CDR1 is LNHDA and CDR2 is SQIVND (reference sequence). This receptor was identified in a man between 18 and 35 years old with COVID-19, enrolled during active disease. The sequencing input was peripheral blood. This chain uses TRBV19 with TRBJ2-7; D may be TRBD1 (6 bases). The CDR3 protein is CASSMAGDEQYF. The CDR3 DNA sequence: TGTGCCAGTAGTATGGCAGGGGACGAGCAGTACTTC.